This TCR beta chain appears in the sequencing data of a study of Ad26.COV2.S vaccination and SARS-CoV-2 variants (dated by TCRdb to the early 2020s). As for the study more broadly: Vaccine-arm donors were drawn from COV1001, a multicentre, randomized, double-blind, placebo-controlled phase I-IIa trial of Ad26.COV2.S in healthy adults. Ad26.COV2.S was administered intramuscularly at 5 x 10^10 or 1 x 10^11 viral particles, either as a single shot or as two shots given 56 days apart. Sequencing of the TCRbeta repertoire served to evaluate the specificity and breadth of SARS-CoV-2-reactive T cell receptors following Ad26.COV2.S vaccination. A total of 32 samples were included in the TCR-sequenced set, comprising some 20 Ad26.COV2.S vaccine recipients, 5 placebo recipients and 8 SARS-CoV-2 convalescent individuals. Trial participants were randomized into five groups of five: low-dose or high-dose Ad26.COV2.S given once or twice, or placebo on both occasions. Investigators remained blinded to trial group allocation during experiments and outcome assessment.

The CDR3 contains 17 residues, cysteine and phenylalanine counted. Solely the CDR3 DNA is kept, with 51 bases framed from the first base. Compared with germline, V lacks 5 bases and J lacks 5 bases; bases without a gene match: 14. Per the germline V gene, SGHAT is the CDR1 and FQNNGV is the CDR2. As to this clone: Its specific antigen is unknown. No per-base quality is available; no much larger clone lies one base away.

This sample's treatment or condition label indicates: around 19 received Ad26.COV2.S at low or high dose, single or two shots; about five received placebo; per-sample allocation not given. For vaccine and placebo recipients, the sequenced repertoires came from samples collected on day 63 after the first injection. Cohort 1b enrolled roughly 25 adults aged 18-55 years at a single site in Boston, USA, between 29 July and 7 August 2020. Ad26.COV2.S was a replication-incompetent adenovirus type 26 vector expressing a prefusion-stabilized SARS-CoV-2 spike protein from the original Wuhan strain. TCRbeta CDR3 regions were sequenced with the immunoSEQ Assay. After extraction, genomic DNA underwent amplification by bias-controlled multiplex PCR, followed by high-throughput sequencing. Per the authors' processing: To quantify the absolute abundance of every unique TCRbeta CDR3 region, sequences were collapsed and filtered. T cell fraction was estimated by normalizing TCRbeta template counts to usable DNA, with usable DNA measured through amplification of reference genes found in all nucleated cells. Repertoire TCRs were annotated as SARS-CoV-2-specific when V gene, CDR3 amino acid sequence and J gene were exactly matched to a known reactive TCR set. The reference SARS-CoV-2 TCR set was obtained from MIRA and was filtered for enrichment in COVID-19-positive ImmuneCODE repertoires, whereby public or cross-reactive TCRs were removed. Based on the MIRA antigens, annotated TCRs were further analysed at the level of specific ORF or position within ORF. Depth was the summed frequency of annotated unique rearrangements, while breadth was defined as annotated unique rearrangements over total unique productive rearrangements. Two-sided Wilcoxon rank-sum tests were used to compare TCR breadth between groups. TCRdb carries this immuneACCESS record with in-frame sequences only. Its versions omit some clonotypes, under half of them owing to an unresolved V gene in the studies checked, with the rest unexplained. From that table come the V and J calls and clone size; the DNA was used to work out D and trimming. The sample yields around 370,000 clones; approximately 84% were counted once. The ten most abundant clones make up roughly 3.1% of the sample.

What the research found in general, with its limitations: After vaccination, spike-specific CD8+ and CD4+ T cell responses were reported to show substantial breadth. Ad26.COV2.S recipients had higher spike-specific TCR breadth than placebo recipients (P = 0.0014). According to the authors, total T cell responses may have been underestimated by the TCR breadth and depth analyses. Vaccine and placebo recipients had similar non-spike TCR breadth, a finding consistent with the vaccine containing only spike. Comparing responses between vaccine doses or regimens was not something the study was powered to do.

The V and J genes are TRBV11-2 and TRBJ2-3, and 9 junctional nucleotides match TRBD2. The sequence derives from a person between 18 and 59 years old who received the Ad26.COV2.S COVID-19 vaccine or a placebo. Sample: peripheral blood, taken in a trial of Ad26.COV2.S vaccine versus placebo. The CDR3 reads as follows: CASSSGVSAGGLDTQYF. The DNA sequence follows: TGTGCCAGCAGCAGTGGGGTCTCGGCGGGGGGGTTAGATACGCAGTATTTT. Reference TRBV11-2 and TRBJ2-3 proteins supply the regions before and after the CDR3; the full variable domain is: EAGVAQSPRYKIIEKRQSVAFWCNPISGHATLYWYQQILGQGPKLLIQFQNNGVVDDSQLPKDRFSAERLKGVDSTLKIQPAKLEDSAVYLCASSSGVSAGGLDTQYFGPGTRLTVL.